The TCR beta chain described here comes from a study of shared clonotypes between healthy human individuals. The germline V gene has CDR1 MNHNS and CDR2 SASEGT. V lost 1 base and J 1 base, leaving 11 bases between the germline ends. The CDR3 covers 15 residues. Produced via immunoSEQ multiplex PCR; TCRdb's table is partial and in-frame only. The sample holds millions of clones, roughly 95% seen once. The sequence was obtained from a man younger than 35 in good health. What was sequenced was naive CD4+ T cells sorted from blood. As for subset: CD45RA+ positively selected. The chain employs TRBV6-1 and TRBJ2-7; a possible D gene is TRBD2 (5 bases). Written as DNA, the CDR3 is TGTGCCAGCAGTGAAGTCGCGGGTTTGTCCTACGAGCAGTACTTC. It encodes CASSEVAGLSYEQYF.